This T cell receptor (beta chain) was sequenced in a study of cytomegalovirus exposure and HLA in healthy donors. Regarding the study as a whole: Both high specificity and high sensitivity reportedly marked the classifier's diagnosis of cytomegalovirus status.

In regard to this clone: Its matching antigen is unknown.

This table comes from immunoSEQ multiplex PCR, and its TCRdb copy is limited to in-frame clones, with some not included. This table holds 100,000 or so clones, roughly 84% found once. With 2 bases removed from V and 5 bases from J, the gap between germline ends came to 13 bases. Germline V gives CDR1 SGHNT, CDR2 YENEEA. The CDR3 covers 15 residues. The sequencing sample was made of PBMCs. The V gene is TRBV11-3, the J gene TRBJ2-1; D perhaps matches TRBD2 (6 bases). This clonotype was sampled from a man aged 18 to 35 in good health and CMV-seropositive. As DNA, the CDR3 is TGTGCCAGCAGCTTATCAGGAGCGGGTAACAATGAGCAGTTCTTC. It translates to CASSLSGAGNNEQFF.